Listed below are T cell receptor beta chains from one sample, sequenced in a study of cytomegalovirus exposure and HLA in healthy donors. Some clones are missing from TCRdb's copy, which holds only in-frame ones; the method was immunoSEQ multiplex PCR. This table has approximately 150,000 clones, over 80% appearing once. The sequenced sample consisted of PBMCs. These receptors were collected from a man aged 30-40 years in good health and CMV-seropositive. CDR3s include the opening cysteine and the closing phenylalanine or tryptophan. The D gene is left open where the match is weak. Rows give clone size only sometimes, using once, few, many, or a class for an expanded clone.

D: .; J: TRBJ1-1; V: TRBV25-1; size: .; length: 14; CDR3: CASSAPGVNTEAFF; DNA: TGTGCCAGCAGTGCGCCGGGGGTGAACACTGAAGCTTTCTTT
D: .; J: TRBJ2-6; V: TRBV5-6; size: once; length: 16; CDR3: CASSLRTRSGANVLTF; DNA: TGTGCCAGCAGCTTGAGAACTAGATCCGGGGCCAACGTCCTGACTTTC
D: .; J: TRBJ2-5; V: TRBV2; size: .; length: 14; CDR3: CASSLERFQETQYF; DNA: TGTGCCAGCAGCCTAGAGCGGTTCCAAGAGACCCAGTACTTC
D: .; J: TRBJ2-7; V: TRBV18; size: .; length: 13; CDR3: CASSSSEIYEQYF; DNA: TGTGCCAGCTCAAGTAGTGAAATCTACGAGCAGTACTTC
D: TRBD1; J: TRBJ2-3; V: TRBV6-6; size: .; length: 14; CDR3: CASSYEDRLGTQYF; DNA: TGTGCCAGCAGTTACGAGGACAGGTTAGGTACGCAGTATTTT
D: .; J: TRBJ1-1; V: TRBV11-3; size: .; length: 13; CDR3: CASSLTVNTEAFF; DNA: TGTGCCAGCAGCTTAACGGTGAACACTGAAGCTTTCTTT
D: TRBD1; J: TRBJ2-7; V: TRBV14; size: .; length: 16; CDR3: CASSPFEGAGRYEQYF; DNA: TGTGCCAGCAGCCCGTTCGAGGGGGCGGGCCGCTACGAGCAGTACTTC
D: .; J: TRBJ1-5; V: TRBV6-1; size: .; length: 12; CDR3: CASQGNQWPQHF; DNA: TGTGCCAGTCAGGGTAATCAGTGGCCCCAGCATTTT
D: .; J: TRBJ2-5; V: TRBV4-1; size: .; length: 16; CDR3: CASSQEFQSAPETQYF; DNA: TGCGCCAGCAGCCAAGAGTTCCAGTCCGCTCCGGAGACCCAGTACTTC
D: TRBD1; J: TRBJ1-2; V: TRBV4-1; size: .; length: 16; CDR3: CASSQEPGQGASGYTF; DNA: TGCGCCAGCAGCCAAGAACCGGGACAGGGGGCAAGTGGCTACACCTTC
D: .; J: TRBJ2-7; V: TRBV5-8; size: .; length: 16; CDR3: CASSLAPGLISYEQYF; DNA: TGTGCCAGCAGCTTGGCACCGGGTCTGATTTCCTACGAGCAGTACTTC
D: TRBD2; J: TRBJ2-3; V: TRBV9; size: .; length: 16; CDR3: CASSVAGGASTDTQYF; DNA: TGTGCCAGCAGCGTGGCCGGGGGGGCTAGCACAGATACGCAGTATTTT
D: TRBD1; J: TRBJ1-4; V: TRBV10-3; size: once; length: 13; CDR3: CAIRDRGNEKLFF; DNA: TGTGCCATCAGGGACAGGGGTAATGAAAAACTGTTTTTT
D: TRBD2; J: TRBJ2-7; V: TRBV9; size: .; length: 17; CDR3: CASSVTGLAGGTYEQYF; DNA: TGTGCCAGCAGCGTAACGGGACTAGCGGGGGGTACCTACGAGCAGTACTTC
D: TRBD1; J: TRBJ1-2; V: TRBV5-1; size: .; length: 14; CDR3: CASSLGQGPYGYTF; DNA: TGCGCCAGCAGCTTGGGACAGGGACCTTATGGCTACACCTTC
D: TRBD1; J: TRBJ2-7; V: TRBV4-3; size: .; length: 17; CDR3: CASSQDRGQGLAYEQYF; DNA: TGCGCCAGCAGCCAAGATCGGGGACAGGGGTTAGCCTACGAGCAGTACTTC
D: .; J: TRBJ2-3; V: TRBV9; size: few; length: 16; CDR3: CASSVVAGGAGDTQYF; DNA: TGTGCCAGCAGCGTCGTGGCTGGCGGGGCAGGAGATACGCAGTATTTT
D: TRBD2; J: TRBJ2-1; V: TRBV9; size: .; length: 17; CDR3: CASSVAGGGASYNEQFF; DNA: TGTGCCAGCAGCGTAGCTGGCGGGGGGGCGTCCTACAATGAGCAGTTCTTC
D: .; J: TRBJ1-2; V: TRBV6-5; size: .; length: 14; CDR3: CASTTGGSERGYTF; DNA: TGTGCCAGCACCACGGGGGGCTCGGAGCGGGGCTACACCTTC